A single T cell receptor beta chain is shown here with its context. What it recognizes is unknown. This specimen belongs to a study of vaccination and CD4 T cells after COVID-19. Study background: Post-COVID sampling occurred a median approximately 99 days after diagnosis (range 35 to 161).

Per the germline V gene, CDR1 is MDHEN and CDR2 is SYDVKM. V was pared by 9 bases and J by 5 bases, with 16 bases between. CDR3 length: 13 amino acids. Treatment: approximately nine-day PBMC culture with coronavirus spike peptide pools or control peptides (ViraFEST assay). Before Alpha, Beta and Delta appeared in the US, convalescents tested positive (March–late 2020). Fresh IL-2 medium was used to replace half of the medium on days 3 and 7. The Oncomine TCR Beta short-read assay was what sequenced the DNA obtained from cultured CD4+ T cells. From the PCR reads, TCRdb called clonotypes with MiXCR, one entry per CDR3 protein. The sample has roughly 9,500 distinct CDR3 sequences, 61% seen once. Broader study findings: The median count of SARS-CoV-2-reactive clonotypes rose from approximately 21 to 40, not significantly.

The sequencing sample was made of CD4+ T cells from blood, cultured in vitro. This chain links TRBV28 with TRBJ1-2; the D gene is possibly TRBD1 (6 bases). The clonotype originates from a human donor who had recovered from COVID-19. The CDR3 reads CASLRGPIYGYTF. The DNA for the CDR3 is TGTGCCAGTCTCCGGGGGCCCATTTATGGCTACACCTTC.